This TCR beta chain originates from a study of blood T cell repertoires in COVID-19. Study-level background: PBMCs, B-cell-depleted T cells, or T cells provided the cDNA or gDNA that made up the material.

Germline V gene sequence: CDR1 SNHLY, CDR2 FYNNEI. Trimming removed 0 bases from V and 0 bases from J, with 14 bases in between. The CDR3 totals 17 residues. Original data processing: By means of reference gene primer amplification, nucleated cell counts were estimated. Clones were read by immunoSEQ multiplex PCR, and TCRdb kept only the in-frame ones, dropping some. The DNA gave D and trimming, while V, J and clone size come from that table. The table shows about 55,000 clones, with over 75% occurring only once. Sequencing was done on a sample of peripheral blood. The source is a human donor with active COVID-19. The donor label of this sample is uncertain. This chain links TRBV2 with TRBJ1-1; possible D gene TRBD1, 5 bases. The CDR3 DNA sequence: TGTGCCAGCAGTGAAGCGGGCGGGGGAGGAATGAACACTGAAGCTTTCTTT. It yields the protein CASSEAGGGGMNTEAFF.